Shown below are 6 T cell receptor beta chains from a single sample sequenced in a study of blood T cell repertoires in COVID-19. Repertoires were generated with immunoSEQ multiplex PCR, while TCRdb's copy carries only in-frame clones and drops some. This sample has approximately 58,000 clones, with around four fifths found just once. The sample comprised peripheral blood. These receptors were taken from a man aged 60-69 years with COVID-19, enrolled during active disease.

J is TRBJ2-7 and V is TRBV4-1, with 7 bases matching TRBD1. This CDR3 region has 15 residues. In germline, CDR1 is MGHRA, CDR2 YSYEKL. V was pared by 0 bases and J by 3 bases, with 5 bases of the junction left unmatched. Written as DNA, the CDR3 is TGCGCCAGCAGCCAAGATAGCAGGGGGTTCTACGAGCAGTACTTC. Residues: CASSQDSRGFYEQYF.

The rearrangement links TRBV7-9 to TRBJ2-7; 10 positions match TRBD2. The trim removed 2 bases at V and 5 bases at J, leaving 9 bases unmatched. Germline CDR1 SEHNR, CDR2 FQNEAQ (reference sequence). CDR3 length: 16 residues. In nucleotides, the CDR3 is TGTGCCAGCAGCTTAATAAGCGGGAGGGCCCGTAACGAGCAGTACTTC. As protein: CASSLISGRARNEQYF.

The chain recombines TRBV18 with TRBJ2-5; D possibly corresponds to TRBD1 (6 bases). The CDR3 loop spans 15 amino acids. Trimming took off 2 bases at V and 4 bases at J, with 14 bases between the two ends. Germline values: CDR1 KGHSH, CDR2 LQKENI. The CDR3 sequence: CASSPLGAGAETQYF. As DNA, the CDR3 is TGTGCCAGCTCACCATTGGGGGCAGGGGCAGAGACCCAGTACTTC.

The CDR3 region has the DNA TGTGCCAGCAGTGAATCACGGGGGGGGCAGGCCTACGAGCAGTACTTC. It yields the protein CASSESRGGQAYEQYF. The V and J genes are TRBV25-1 and TRBJ2-7; 8 bases match TRBD2. V was clipped by 1 base and J by 2 bases; unmatched bases: 7. The CDR3 runs 16 residues. CDR1 is MGHDK and CDR2 is SYGVNS in the germline V gene.

The CDR3: CASKNRDRVRYEQYF. CDR3 DNA: TGTGCCAGTAAGAACCGGGACAGGGTCAGGTACGAGCAGTACTTC. The V gene is TRBV19, the J gene TRBJ2-7; 9 positions match TRBD1. The germline gives CDR1 LNHDA, CDR2 SQIVND (reference sequence). The CDR3 consists of 15 residues. J gave up 4 bases and V 7 bases, and 11 bases lay outside the gene matches. Drawing the rest from reference TRBV19 and TRBJ2-7, the complete variable domain is DGGITQSPKYLFRKEGQNVTLSCEQNLNHDAMYWYRQDPGQGLRLIYYSQIVNDFQKGDIAEGYSVSREKKESFPLTVTSAQKNPTAFYLCASKNRDRVRYEQYFGPGTRLTVT.

There are a few counts of this clone. V gene TRBV7-3 combines with J gene TRBJ1-1; D might be TRBD1 (6 bases). Trimming removed 3 bases from V and 6 bases from J, with 14 bases in between. This CDR3 has 14 amino acids. Germline lookup yields CDR1 SGHTA and CDR2 FQGTGA. CDR3 sequence: CASSLYTGIAEAFF. The CDR3 bases are TGTGCCAGCAGCTTGTACACAGGGATCGCTGAAGCTTTCTTT.